This T cell receptor (beta chain) was found in a study of CD8+ T cells in alopecia areata. Trimming took off 2 bases at V and 10 bases at J, with 15 bases between the two ends. Germline lookup yields CDR1 MDHEN and CDR2 SYDVKM. There are 14 residues in the CDR3. Collection of lesional scalp punch biopsies and peripheral blood was performed in alopecia areata patients. This clone is a singleton in its sample. Extraction and reverse transcription of RNA yielded cDNA as the sequencing template. Sequencing was performed with immunoSEQ multiplex PCR; in TCRdb, only in-frame clones are kept and a portion is missing. The sample includes 140,000 to 150,000 clones, about half of them seen just once.

This chain uses TRBV28 with TRBJ2-4; D might be TRBD1 (7 bases). The clonotype was recovered from a human donor with alopecia areata. Material: CD4+ T cells sorted from blood, obtained at week 0. The CDR3 protein is CASSLQGGRGIQYF. The CDR3 DNA reads as TGTGCCAGCAGTTTACAGGGGGGCCGTGGGATTCAGTACTTC.